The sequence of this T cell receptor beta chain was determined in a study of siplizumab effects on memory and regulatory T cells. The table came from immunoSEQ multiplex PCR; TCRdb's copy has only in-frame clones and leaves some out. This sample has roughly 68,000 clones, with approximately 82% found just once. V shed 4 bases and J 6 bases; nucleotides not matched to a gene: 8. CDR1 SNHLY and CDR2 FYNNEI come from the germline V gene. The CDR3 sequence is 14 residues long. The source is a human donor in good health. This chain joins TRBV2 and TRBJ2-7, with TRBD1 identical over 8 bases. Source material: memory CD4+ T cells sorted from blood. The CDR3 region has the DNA TGTGCCAGCAGTGGCGGGCAGGGGGCTGGCGAGCAGTACTTC. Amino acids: CASSGGQGAGEQYF.